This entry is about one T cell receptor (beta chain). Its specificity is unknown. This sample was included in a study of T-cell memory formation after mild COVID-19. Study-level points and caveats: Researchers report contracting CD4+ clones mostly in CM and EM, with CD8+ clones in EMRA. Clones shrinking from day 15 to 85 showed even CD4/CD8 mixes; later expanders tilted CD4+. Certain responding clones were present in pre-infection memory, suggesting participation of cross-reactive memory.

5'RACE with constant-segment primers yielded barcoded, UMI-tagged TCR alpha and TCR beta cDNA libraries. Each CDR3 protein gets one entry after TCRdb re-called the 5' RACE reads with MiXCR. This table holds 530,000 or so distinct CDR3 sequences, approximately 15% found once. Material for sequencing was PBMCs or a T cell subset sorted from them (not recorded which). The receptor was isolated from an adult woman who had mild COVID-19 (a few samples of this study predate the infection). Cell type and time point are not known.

The CDR3 loop is CASSSSGGRTIKNIQYF. CDR3 DNA sequence: TGTGCCAGCAGCTCCTCGGGGGGGCGAACCATCAAAAACATTCAGTACTTC. The chain recombines TRBV5-8 with TRBJ2-4; 8 bases line up with TRBD2. This CDR3 contains 17 residues. The V gene end was trimmed by 3 bases and the J gene end by 3 bases; junction bases not matched to a gene: 11. The V gene's germline CDR1 is SGHTS and CDR2 YDEGEE.